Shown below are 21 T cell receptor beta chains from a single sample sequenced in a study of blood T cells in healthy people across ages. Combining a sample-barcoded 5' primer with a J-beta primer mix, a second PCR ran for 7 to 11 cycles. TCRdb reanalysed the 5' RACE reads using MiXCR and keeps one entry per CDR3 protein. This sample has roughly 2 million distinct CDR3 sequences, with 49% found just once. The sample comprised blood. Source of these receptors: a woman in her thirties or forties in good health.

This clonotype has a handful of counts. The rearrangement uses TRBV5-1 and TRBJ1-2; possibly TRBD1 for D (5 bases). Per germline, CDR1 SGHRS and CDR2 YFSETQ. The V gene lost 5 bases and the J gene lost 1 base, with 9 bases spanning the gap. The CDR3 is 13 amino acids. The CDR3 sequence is CASSRTLNYGYTF. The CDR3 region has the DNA TGCGCCAGCAGTAGGACACTTAACTATGGCTACACCTTC.

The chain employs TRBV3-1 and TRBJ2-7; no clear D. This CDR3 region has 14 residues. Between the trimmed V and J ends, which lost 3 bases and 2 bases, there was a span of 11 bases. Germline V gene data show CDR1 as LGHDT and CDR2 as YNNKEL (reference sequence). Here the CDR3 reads CASSQERSTYEQYF. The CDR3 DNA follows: TGTGCCAGCAGCCAGGAGAGGTCCACCTACGAGCAGTACTTC.

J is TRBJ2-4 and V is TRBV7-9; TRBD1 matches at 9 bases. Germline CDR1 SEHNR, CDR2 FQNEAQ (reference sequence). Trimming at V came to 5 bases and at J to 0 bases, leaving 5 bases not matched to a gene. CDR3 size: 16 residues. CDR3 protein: CASSPRQGVAKNIQYF. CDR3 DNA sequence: TGTGCCAGCAGCCCCCGACAGGGGGTAGCCAAAAACATTCAGTACTTC.

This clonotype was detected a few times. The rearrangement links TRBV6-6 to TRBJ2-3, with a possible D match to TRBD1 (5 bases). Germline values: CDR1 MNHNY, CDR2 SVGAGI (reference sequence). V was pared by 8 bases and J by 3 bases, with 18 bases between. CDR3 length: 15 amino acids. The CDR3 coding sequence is TGTGCCAGCGCCCAGGGCCGAAGATATACAGATACGCAGTATTTT. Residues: CASAQGRRYTDTQYF.

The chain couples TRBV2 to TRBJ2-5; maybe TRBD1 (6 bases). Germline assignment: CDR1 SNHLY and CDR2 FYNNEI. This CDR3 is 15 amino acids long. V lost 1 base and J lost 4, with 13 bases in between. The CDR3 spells CASSEVQGMIETQYF. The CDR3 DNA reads TGTGCCAGCAGTGAAGTTCAGGGGATGATAGAGACCCAGTACTTC.

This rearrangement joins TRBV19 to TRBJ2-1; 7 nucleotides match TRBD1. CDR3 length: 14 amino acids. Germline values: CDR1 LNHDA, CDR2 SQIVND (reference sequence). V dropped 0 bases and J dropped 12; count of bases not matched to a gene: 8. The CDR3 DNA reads TGTGCCAGTAGTATAGACCCAGGGGGATCGGGGCAGTTCTTC. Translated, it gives CASSIDPGGSGQFF. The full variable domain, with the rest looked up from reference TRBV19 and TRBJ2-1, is DGGITQSPKYLFRKEGQNVTLSCEQNLNHDAMYWYRQDPGQGLRLIYYSQIVNDFQKGDIAEGYSVSREKKESFPLTVTSAQKNPTAFYLCASSIDPGGSGQFFGPGTRLTVL.

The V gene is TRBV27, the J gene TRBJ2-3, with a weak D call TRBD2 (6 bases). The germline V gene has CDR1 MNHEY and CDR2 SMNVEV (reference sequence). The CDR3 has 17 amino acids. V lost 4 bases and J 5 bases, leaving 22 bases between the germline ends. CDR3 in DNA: TGTGCCAGCAGTTCACTCAGAACCCAAACCGGGAGAGATACGCAGTATTTT. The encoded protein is CASSSLRTQTGRDTQYF.

CDR3 in amino acids: CASSLAGQGGTQYF. The CDR3 nucleotides read TGTGCCAGCAGTTTGGCGGGACAGGGAGGGACCCAGTACTTC. This rearrangement joins TRBV27 to TRBJ2-5, with TRBD1 matching 9 bases. Germline V gene sequence: CDR1 MNHEY, CDR2 SMNVEV (reference sequence). CDR3 length: 14 amino acids. V lost 3 bases, J lost 7 bases, and 6 bases stayed unmatched.

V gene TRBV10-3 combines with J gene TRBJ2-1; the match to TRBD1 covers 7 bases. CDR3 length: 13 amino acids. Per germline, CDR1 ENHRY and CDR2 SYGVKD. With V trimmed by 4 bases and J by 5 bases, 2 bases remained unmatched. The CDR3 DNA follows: TGTGCCATCAGTGGGGACAGAAACAATGAGCAGTTCTTC. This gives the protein CAISGDRNNEQFF.

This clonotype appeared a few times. Here the CDR3 DNA reads TGTGCCAGCAGGACGGGACAGGGGTACTACGAGCAGTACTTC. Residues: CASRTGQGYYEQYF. This chain uses TRBV6-5 with TRBJ2-7, with 10 bases lining up with TRBD1. This CDR3 is 14 amino acids long. Per germline, CDR1 MNHEY and CDR2 SVGAGI. V was clipped by 6 bases and J by 3 bases; unmatched bases: 5.

CDR3 sequence (DNA): TGTGCCAGCAGTGGCATGGGGCGGGTACGAGGCTACACCTTC. It translates to CASSGMGRVRGYTF. The chain joins TRBV2 to TRBJ1-2, with D maybe TRBD1 (5 bases). V shed 4 bases and J shed 8 bases, with 17 bases lying between them. Per germline, CDR1 SNHLY and CDR2 FYNNEI. The CDR3 consists of 14 residues.

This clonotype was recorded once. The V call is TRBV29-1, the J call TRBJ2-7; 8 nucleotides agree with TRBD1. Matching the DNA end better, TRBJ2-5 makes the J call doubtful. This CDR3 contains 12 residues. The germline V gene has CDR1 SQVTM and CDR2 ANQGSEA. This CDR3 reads CSAGQERETQYF. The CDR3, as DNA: TGCAGCGCGGGACAGGAGAGGGAGACCCAGTACTTC.

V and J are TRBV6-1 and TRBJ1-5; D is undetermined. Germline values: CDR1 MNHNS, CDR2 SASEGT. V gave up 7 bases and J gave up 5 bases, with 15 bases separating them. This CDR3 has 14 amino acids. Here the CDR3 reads CASTQGSTDQPQHF. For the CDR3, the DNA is TGTGCCAGCACCCAAGGCAGCACCGATCAGCCCCAGCATTTT.

The CDR3 nucleotides are TGTGCCAGCAGTTGCGCTCAGGGGGCACAGACCCAGTACTTC. It specifies CASSCAQGAQTQYF. This chain joins TRBV6-5 and TRBJ2-5; 8 bases fit TRBD1. The CDR3 has 14 amino acids. V lost 4 bases and J lost 6; bases outside the gene matches: 7. Germline CDR1 MNHEY, CDR2 SVGAGI.

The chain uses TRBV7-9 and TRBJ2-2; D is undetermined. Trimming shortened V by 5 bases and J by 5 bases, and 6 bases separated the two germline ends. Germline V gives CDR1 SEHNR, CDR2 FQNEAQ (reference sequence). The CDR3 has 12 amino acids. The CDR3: CASSHETGELFF. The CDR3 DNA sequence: TGTGCCAGCAGCCACGAGACCGGGGAGCTGTTTTTT.

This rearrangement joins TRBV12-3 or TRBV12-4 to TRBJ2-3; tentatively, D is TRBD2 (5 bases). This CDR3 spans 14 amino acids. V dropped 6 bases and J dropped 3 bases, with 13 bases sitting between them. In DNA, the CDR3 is TGTGCCAGCAGACGGAGAAGCGGAACAGATACGCAGTATTTT. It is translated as CASRRRSGTDTQYF.

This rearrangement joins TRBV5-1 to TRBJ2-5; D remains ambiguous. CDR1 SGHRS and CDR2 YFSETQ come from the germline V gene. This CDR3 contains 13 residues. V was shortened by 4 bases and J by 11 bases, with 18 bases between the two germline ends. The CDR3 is CASSPRRGTEQYF. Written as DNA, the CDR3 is TGCGCCAGCAGCCCTCGACGCGGTACGGAGCAGTACTTC.

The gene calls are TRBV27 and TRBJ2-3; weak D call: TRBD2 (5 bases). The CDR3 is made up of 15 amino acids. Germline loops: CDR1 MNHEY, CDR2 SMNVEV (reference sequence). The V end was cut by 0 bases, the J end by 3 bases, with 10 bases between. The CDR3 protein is CASSLSRLRTDTQYF. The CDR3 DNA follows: TGTGCCAGCAGTTTATCCCGACTACGTACAGATACGCAGTATTTT.

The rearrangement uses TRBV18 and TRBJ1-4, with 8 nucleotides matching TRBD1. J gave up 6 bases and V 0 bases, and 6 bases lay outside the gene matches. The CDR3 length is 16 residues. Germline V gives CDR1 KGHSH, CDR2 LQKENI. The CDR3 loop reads CASSPPSGGVYEKLFF. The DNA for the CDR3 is TGTGCCAGCTCACCACCTTCAGGGGGCGTTTATGAAAAACTGTTTTTT.

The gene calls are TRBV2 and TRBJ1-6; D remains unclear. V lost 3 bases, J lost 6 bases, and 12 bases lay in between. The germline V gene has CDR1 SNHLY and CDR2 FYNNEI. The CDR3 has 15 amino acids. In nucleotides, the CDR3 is TGTGCCAGCAGTGATGTAGGGTCCACTAATTCACCCCTCCACTTT. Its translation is CASSDVGSTNSPLHF.

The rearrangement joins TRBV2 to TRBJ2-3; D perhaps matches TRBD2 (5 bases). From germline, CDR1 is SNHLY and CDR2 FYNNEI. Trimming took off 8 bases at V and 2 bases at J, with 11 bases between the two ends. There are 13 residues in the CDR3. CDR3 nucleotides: TGTGCCAGCCCGGGGTTTATCACAGATACGCAGTATTTT. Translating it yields CASPGFITDTQYF.